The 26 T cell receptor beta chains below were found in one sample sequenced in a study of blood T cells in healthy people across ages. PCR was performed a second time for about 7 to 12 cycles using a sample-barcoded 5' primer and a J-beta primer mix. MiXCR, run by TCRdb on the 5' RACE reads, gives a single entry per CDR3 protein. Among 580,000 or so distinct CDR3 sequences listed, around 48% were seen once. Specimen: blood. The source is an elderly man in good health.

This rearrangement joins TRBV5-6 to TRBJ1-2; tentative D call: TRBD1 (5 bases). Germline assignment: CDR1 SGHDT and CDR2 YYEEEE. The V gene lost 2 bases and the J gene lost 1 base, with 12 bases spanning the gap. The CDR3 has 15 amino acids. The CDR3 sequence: CASSFGTVDNYGYTF. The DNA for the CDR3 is TGTGCCAGCAGCTTCGGGACGGTTGATAACTATGGCTACACCTTC.

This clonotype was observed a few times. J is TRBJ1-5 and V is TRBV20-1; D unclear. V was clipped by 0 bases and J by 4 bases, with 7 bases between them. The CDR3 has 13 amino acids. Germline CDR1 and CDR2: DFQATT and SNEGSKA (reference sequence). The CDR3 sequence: CSARDPGNQPQHF. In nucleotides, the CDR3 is TGCAGTGCTAGAGATCCGGGTAATCAGCCCCAGCATTTT.

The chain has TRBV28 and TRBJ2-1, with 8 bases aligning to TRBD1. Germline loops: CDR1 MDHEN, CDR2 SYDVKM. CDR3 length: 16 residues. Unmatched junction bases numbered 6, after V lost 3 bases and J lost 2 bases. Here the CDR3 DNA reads TGTGCCAGCAGTTTCCTCGACAGGGGTACCTACAATGAGCAGTTCTTC. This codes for CASSFLDRGTYNEQFF.

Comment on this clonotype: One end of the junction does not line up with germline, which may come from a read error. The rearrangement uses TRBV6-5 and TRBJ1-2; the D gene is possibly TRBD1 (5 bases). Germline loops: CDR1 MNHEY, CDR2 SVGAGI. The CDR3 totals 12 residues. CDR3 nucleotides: TGTACCAGCTCAGGGCGCGGCTATGGCTACACCTTC. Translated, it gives CTSSGRGYGYTF.

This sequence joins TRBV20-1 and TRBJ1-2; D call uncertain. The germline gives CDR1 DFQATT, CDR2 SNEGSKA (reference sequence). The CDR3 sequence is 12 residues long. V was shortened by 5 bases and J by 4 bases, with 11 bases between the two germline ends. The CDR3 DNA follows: TGCAGTGCTTCCGGGAGCCGCTATGGCTACACCTTC. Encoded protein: CSASGSRYGYTF.

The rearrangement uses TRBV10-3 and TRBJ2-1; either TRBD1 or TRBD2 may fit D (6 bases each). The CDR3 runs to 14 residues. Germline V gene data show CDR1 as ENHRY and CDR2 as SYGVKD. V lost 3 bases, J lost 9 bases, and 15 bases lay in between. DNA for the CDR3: TGTGCCATCAGTGACAGGGGAGGAGGCACTGAGCAGTTCTTC. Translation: CAISDRGGGTEQFF.

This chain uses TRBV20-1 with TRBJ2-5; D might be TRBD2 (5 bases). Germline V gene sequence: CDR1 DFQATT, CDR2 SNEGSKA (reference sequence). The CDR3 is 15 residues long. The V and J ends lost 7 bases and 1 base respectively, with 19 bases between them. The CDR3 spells CSVKPGSGLQETQYF. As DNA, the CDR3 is TGCAGTGTCAAACCGGGGTCAGGTCTCCAAGAGACCCAGTACTTC.

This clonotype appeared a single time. CDR3 nucleotide sequence: TGCGCCAGCGGCGACAGGGGGTCTAGTTCCTACGAGCAGTACTTC. Amino acids: CASGDRGSSSYEQYF. V usage is TRBV5-1 and J usage is TRBJ2-7; 9 bases agree with TRBD1. V dropped 7 bases and J dropped 1; count of bases not matched to a gene: 9. The CDR3 consists of 15 residues. Looked up from germline, CDR1 is SGHRS and CDR2 is YFSETQ.

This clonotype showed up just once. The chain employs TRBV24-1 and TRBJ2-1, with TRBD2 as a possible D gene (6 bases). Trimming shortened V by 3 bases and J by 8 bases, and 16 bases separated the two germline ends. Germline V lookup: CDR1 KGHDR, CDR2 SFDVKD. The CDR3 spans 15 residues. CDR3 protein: CATSDPTGGTHEQFF. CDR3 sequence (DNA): TGTGCCACCAGTGATCCGACTGGAGGGACCCATGAGCAGTTCTTC.

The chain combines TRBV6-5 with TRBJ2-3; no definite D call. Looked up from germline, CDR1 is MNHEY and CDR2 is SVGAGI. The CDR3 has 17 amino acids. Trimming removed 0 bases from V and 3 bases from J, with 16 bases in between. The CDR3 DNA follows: TGTGCCAGCAGTTACTCGGGCGTGGGCAGGACGACAGATACGCAGTATTTT. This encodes CASSYSGVGRTTDTQYF.

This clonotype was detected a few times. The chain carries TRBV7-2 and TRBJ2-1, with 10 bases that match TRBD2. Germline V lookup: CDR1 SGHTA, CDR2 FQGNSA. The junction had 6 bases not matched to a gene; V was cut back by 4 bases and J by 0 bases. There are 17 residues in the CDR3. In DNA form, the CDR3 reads TGTGCCAGCAGCTACAGGACTAGCGGAAGCTCCTACAATGAGCAGTTCTTC. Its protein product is CASSYRTSGSSYNEQFF.

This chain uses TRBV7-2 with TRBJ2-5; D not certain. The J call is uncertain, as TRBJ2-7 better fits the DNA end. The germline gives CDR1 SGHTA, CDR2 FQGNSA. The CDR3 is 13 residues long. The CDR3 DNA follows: TGTGCCAGCAGCTTATCACGGGCTTCCGAGCAGTACTTC. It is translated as CASSLSRASEQYF.

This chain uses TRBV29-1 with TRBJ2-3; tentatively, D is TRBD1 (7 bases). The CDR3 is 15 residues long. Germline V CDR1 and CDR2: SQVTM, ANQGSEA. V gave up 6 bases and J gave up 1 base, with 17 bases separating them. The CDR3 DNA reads TGCAGCGTAGATGAGGGCGGGACAGGCACAGATACGCAGTATTTT. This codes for CSVDEGGTGTDTQYF.

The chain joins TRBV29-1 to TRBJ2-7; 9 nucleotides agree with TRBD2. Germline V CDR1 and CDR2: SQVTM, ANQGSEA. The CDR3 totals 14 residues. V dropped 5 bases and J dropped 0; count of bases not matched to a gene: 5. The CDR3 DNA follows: TGCAGCGTTACCGCGACTAGCGGCTCCTACGAGCAGTACTTC. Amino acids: CSVTATSGSYEQYF.

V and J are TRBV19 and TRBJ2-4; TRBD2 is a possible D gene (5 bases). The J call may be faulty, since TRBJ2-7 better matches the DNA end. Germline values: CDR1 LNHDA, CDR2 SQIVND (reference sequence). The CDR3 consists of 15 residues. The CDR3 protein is CASSRGQLYSYEQYF. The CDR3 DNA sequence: TGTGCCAGTAGTAGAGGGCAGCTTTACTCCTACGAGCAGTACTTC.

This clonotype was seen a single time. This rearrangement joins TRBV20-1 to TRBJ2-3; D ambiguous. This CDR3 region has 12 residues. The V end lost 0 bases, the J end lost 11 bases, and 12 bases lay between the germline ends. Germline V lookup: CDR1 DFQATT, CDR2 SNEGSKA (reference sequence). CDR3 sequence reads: CSARDPSRGQYF. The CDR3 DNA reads TGCAGTGCTAGAGATCCCTCACGTGGGCAGTATTTT.

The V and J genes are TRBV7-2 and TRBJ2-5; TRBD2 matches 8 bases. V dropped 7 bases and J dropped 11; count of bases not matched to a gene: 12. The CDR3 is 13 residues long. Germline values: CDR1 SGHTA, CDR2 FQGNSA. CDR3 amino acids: CASNRAGVLEQYF. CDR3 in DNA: TGTGCCAGCAACCGAGCGGGGGTCCTTGAGCAGTACTTC.

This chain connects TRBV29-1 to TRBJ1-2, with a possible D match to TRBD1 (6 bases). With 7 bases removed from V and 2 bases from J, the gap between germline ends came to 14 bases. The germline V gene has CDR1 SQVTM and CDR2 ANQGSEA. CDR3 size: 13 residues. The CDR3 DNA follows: TGCAGCGGGGGGAACAGGGAAAACTATGGCTACACCTTC. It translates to CSGGNRENYGYTF.

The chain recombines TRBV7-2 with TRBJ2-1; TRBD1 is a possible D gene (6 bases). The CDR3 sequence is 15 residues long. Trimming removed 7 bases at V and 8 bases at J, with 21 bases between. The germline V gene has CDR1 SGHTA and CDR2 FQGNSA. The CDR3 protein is CASTKQGYRGDEQFF. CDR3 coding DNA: TGTGCCAGCACCAAACAGGGCTACCGTGGCGATGAGCAGTTCTTC.

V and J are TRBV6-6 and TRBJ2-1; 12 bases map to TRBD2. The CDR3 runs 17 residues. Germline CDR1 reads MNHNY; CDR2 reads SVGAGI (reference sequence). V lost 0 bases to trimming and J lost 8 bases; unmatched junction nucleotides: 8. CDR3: CASSYSPTSGRVYEQFF. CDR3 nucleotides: TGTGCCAGCAGTTACTCGCCGACTAGCGGGAGAGTGTATGAGCAGTTCTTC.

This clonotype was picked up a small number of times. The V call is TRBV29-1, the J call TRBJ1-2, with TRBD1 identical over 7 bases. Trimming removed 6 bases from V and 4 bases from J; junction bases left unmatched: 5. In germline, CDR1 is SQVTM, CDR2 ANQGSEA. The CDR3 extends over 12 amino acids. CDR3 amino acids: CSVTRDSYGYTF. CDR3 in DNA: TGCAGCGTCACCCGGGACAGCTATGGCTACACCTTC.

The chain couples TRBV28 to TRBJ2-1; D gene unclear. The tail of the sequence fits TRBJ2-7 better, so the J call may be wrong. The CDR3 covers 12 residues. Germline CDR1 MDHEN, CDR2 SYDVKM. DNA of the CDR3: TGTGCCAGCAGCCCGACTTGGGGAGAGCAGTACTTC. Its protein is CASSPTWGEQYF.

CDR3 nucleotide sequence: TGTGCCAGCAGCTTGTATCTTGGGACAGGGCCTGAAAAACTGTTTTTT. This sequence encodes CASSLYLGTGPEKLFF. The V and J genes are TRBV5-6 and TRBJ1-4; TRBD1 agrees at 9 bases. The germline CDR1 and CDR2 sequences are SGHDT and YYEEEE. The CDR3 runs 16 residues. Trimming at V came to 1 base and at J to 7 bases, leaving 8 bases not matched to a gene.

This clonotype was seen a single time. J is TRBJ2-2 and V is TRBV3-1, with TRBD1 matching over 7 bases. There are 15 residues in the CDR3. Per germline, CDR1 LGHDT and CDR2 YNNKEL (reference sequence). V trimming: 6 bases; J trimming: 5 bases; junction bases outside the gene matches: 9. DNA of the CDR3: TGTGCCAGCAGACACGGGACAGTGTGGACCGGGGAGCTGTTTTTT. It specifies CASRHGTVWTGELFF.

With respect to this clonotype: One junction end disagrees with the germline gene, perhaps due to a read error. The CDR3 nucleotides are TGCAGTGCCGGGGACAGGGATAGCAGTCAGCCCCAGCATTTT. This translates into CSAGDRDSSQPQHF. This rearrangement joins TRBV20-1 to TRBJ1-5; 9 bases match TRBD1. CDR3 length: 14 amino acids. The germline V gene has CDR1 DFQATT and CDR2 SNEGSKA (reference sequence).

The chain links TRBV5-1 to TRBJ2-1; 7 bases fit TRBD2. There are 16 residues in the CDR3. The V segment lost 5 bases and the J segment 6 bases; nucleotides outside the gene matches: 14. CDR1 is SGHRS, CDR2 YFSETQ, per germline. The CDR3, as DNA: TGCGCCAGCAGTACGACACTAGCGCTTTTCCCCAATGAGCAGTTCTTC. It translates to CASSTTLALFPNEQFF. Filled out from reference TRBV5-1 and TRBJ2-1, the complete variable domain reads KAGVTQTPRYLIKTRGQQVTLSCSPISGHRSVSWYQQTPGQGLQFLFEYFSETQRNKGNFPGRFSGRQFSNSRSEMNVSTLELGDSALYLCASSTTLALFPNEQFFGPGTRLTVL.